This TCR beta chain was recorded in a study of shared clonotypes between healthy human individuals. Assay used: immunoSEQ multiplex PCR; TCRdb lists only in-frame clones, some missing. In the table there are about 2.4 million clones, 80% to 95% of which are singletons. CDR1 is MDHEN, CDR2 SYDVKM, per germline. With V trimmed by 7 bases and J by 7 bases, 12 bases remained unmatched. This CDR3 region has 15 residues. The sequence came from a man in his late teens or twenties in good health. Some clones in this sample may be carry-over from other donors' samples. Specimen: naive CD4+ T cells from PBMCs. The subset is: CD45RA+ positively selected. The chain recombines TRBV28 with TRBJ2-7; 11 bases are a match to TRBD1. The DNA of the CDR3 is TGTGCCAGCACAGAGACCGGGACAGGGGGGGGTGAGCAGTACTTC. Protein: CASTETGTGGGEQYF.